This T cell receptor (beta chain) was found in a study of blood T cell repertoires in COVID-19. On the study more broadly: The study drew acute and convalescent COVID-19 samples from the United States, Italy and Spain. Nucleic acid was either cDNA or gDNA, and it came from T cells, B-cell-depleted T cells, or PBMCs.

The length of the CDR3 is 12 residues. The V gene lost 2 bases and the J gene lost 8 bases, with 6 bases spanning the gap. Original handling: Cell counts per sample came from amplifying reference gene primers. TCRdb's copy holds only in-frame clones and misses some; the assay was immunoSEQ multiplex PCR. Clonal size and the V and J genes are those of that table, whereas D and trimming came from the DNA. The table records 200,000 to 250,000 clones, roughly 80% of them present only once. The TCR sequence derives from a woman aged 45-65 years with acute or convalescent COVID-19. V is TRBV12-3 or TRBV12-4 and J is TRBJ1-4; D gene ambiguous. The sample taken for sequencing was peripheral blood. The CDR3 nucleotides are TGTGCCAGCAGTTTATCCCAGGAAAAACTGTTTTTT. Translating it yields CASSLSQEKLFF.